This T cell receptor (beta chain) came from a study of neurological immune-mediated disorders. This clonotype was seen many times. No antigen is known for it. One junction end disagrees with the germline gene, perhaps due to a read error. Every sequencing run drew on 15-18 subjects and yielded over 160 million TCR-beta sequences. TCRdb ran MiXCR on the 5' RACE reads and lists one entry per CDR3 protein. The data contain around 30,000 distinct CDR3 sequences, 2% to 2.5% of them singletons. This CDR3 is built from 13 residues. Germline V CDR1 and CDR2: ENHRY, SYGVKD. Whole-study findings and limits: Sharing of CDR3 amino acid sequences among expanded clones across subjects was absent, suggesting private repertoires in all groups. The most TCR clonal expansion was seen in HTLV-1-associated myelopathy, and the least was seen in multiple sclerosis, which fell below healthy controls. With the multiple sclerosis repertoire cluster, neither clinical nor MRI features showed any association.

This chain joins TRBV10-3 and TRBJ1-5, with 9 bases aligning to TRBD1. This clonotype originated in a woman between 45 and 65 years old with multiple sclerosis. Material: PBMCs. In nucleotides, the CDR3 is TGTGCCATCAGTGGACAGGGGGAACAGCCCCAGAATTTT. Its translation: CAISGQGEQPQNF.